The 26 T cell receptor beta chains given below trace back to one sample, sequenced in a study of control samples from healthy donors and cancer patients. Some clones are missing from TCRdb's copy, which holds only in-frame ones; the method was immunoSEQ multiplex PCR. This sample has 75,000 to 100,000 clones, with approximately 92% found just once. Sequencing was carried out using blood. These TCRs come from a human donor in good health. The donor label of this sample is uncertain.

The rearrangement uses TRBV6-5 and TRBJ2-1, with D perhaps TRBD2 (6 bases). This CDR3 has 14 residues. Trimming cost V 2 bases and J 9 bases, with 14 bases left between them. Germline V gives CDR1 MNHEY, CDR2 SVGAGI. CDR3 coding DNA: TGTGCCAGCAGTTACAGGACTACCCCGGCTGAGCAGTTCTTC. Protein sequence: CASSYRTTPAEQFF.

The chain recombines TRBV2 with TRBJ1-3; 8 bases fit TRBD1. The CDR3 runs to 16 residues. V was pared by 5 bases and J by 2 bases, with 8 bases of the junction left unmatched. Germline CDR1 and CDR2: SNHLY and FYNNEI. The CDR3 bases are TGTGCCAGCAGTTTACAGGGGGGATCTACTGGAAACACCATATATTTT. Protein product: CASSLQGGSTGNTIYF.

The genes are TRBV2 and TRBJ1-4; no firm D call. The CDR3 runs to 14 residues. Per germline, CDR1 SNHLY and CDR2 FYNNEI. The ends were cut back, 3 bases at V and 1 base at J, with 6 bases in the middle. CDR3 nucleotide sequence: TGTGCCAGCAGTGATAAAGTAACTAATGAAAAACTGTTTTTT. It specifies CASSDKVTNEKLFF.

V usage is TRBV27 and J usage is TRBJ1-5; no clear D. The germline V gene encodes CDR1 MNHEY and CDR2 SMNVEV (reference sequence). The CDR3 spans 13 residues. V shed 4 bases and J shed 4 bases, with 8 bases lying between them. The CDR3 nucleotides read TGTGCCAGCAGTTCTGTATTAAATCAGCCCCAGCATTTT. This sequence encodes CASSSVLNQPQHF.

This chain joins TRBV7-3 and TRBJ2-2, with a tentative D call TRBD1 (6 bases). The CDR3 loop spans 17 amino acids. V was trimmed by 5 bases and J by 5 bases, leaving 21 bases between them. Per germline, CDR1 SGHTA and CDR2 FQGTGA. CDR3 amino acids: CASSLTSGLRGTGELFF. In DNA form, the CDR3 reads TGTGCCAGCAGCCTTACCTCGGGCCTTAGGGGGACCGGGGAGCTGTTTTTT. Full variable domain (outside the CDR3, taken from reference TRBV7-3 and TRBJ2-2): GAGVSQTPSNKVTEKGKYVELRCDPISGHTALYWYRQSLGQGPEFLIYFQGTGAADDSGLPNDRFFAVRPEGSVSTLKIQRTERGDSAVYLCASSLTSGLRGTGELFFGEGSRLTVL.

The chain has TRBV2 and TRBJ1-4, with 9 positions matching TRBD1. J lost 8 bases, V lost 5 bases, and 6 bases had no gene match. In germline, CDR1 is SNHLY, CDR2 FYNNEI. This CDR3 comprises 14 residues. Here the CDR3 reads CASSSGQGVEKLFF. For the CDR3, the DNA is TGTGCCAGCAGTTCGGGACAGGGTGTCGAAAAACTGTTTTTT.

The chain has TRBV2 and TRBJ2-3; no reliable D call. V was cut by 4 bases and J by 4 bases, with 12 bases left in between. The germline V gene has CDR1 SNHLY and CDR2 FYNNEI. The CDR3 totals 14 residues. The chain's CDR3 is CASSGDGPPDTQYF. DNA for the CDR3: TGTGCCAGCAGTGGTGACGGCCCCCCAGATACGCAGTATTTT.

V is TRBV5-1 and J is TRBJ1-4, with no clear D. The CDR3 length is 16 residues. The V and J ends lost 0 bases and 3 bases respectively, with 12 bases between them. Germline values: CDR1 SGHRS, CDR2 YFSETQ. The CDR3 DNA reads as TGCGCCAGCAGCTTGGGAGGGTCCGGAGCTAATGAAAAACTGTTTTTT. Translation: CASSLGGSGANEKLFF.

In DNA form, the CDR3 reads TGTGCCAGCAGCCCCGCCCCCGGGGGGCCATCGAACACCGGGGAGCTGTTTTTT. This sequence encodes CASSPAPGGPSNTGELFF. The V gene is TRBV7-3, the J gene TRBJ2-2; the D gene is possibly TRBD2 (7 bases). This CDR3 region has 18 residues. CDR1 and CDR2 (germline): SGHTA, FQGTGA. The V and J ends lost 5 bases and 0 bases respectively, with 19 bases between them.

The chain couples TRBV12-5 to TRBJ1-1, with 7 bases that match TRBD1. V trimming: 7 bases; J trimming: 6 bases; junction bases outside the gene matches: 8. The CDR3 totals 13 residues. From germline, CDR1 is LGHNT and CDR2 FRNRAP. The CDR3 DNA is TGTGCTAGTGTTGGGACAGATAGGGCTGAAGCTTTCTTT. Residues: CASVGTDRAEAFF.

This clone was recorded only once. Written as DNA, the CDR3 is TGTGCCAGCAGCTCATCGACAGGAAACACCATATATTTT. Encoded protein: CASSSSTGNTIYF. The chain combines TRBV7-3 with TRBJ1-3; no clear D gene. The CDR3 consists of 13 residues. Germline V CDR1 and CDR2: SGHTA, FQGTGA. V gave up 4 bases and J gave up 4 bases, with 8 bases separating them.

V and J are TRBV6-1 and TRBJ1-5; D is unclear. Germline V gene data show CDR1 as MNHNS and CDR2 as SASEGT. V shed 2 bases and J shed 3 bases, with 11 bases lying between them. This CDR3 region has 15 residues. CDR3 nucleotides: TGTGCCAGCAGTGAAACCCCACAGATCAATCAGCCCCAGCATTTT. Protein: CASSETPQINQPQHF.

This chain uses TRBV6-5 with TRBJ2-3; tentatively, D is TRBD1 (7 bases). CDR1 and CDR2 (germline): MNHEY, SVGAGI. The CDR3 contains 15 residues. Trimming removed 5 bases from V and 2 bases from J, with 14 bases in between. DNA of the CDR3: TGTGCCAGCAGTCCCCAGGGGGGCTTCACAGATACGCAGTATTTT. Protein product: CASSPQGGFTDTQYF.

Remarks on this clone: This same CDR3 is encoded by further DNA sequences in the sample. The chain carries TRBV9 and TRBJ1-1, with TRBD1 as a possible D gene (5 bases). The CDR3 is 14 residues long. CDR1 SGDLS and CDR2 YYNGEE come from the germline V gene. V was cut by 2 bases and J by 1 base, with 9 bases left in between. CDR3 nucleotides: TGTGCCAGCAGCGTTGAAGGGACGAACACTGAAGCTTTCTTT. Its protein product is CASSVEGTNTEAFF.

This chain connects TRBV11-2 to TRBJ2-7; maybe TRBD2 (7 bases). CDR1 and CDR2 from the germline V gene are SGHAT and FQNNGV. This CDR3 is built from 15 residues. V lost 1 base to trimming and J lost 4 bases, with 14 bases between them. CDR3 bases: TGTGCCAGCAGCTTAGTTCTGGGGGGGCCGTACGAGCAGTACTTC. Encoded protein: CASSLVLGGPYEQYF.

The chain links TRBV5-1 to TRBJ1-6, with D perhaps TRBD1 (5 bases). The germline gives CDR1 SGHRS, CDR2 YFSETQ. V gave up 0 bases and J gave up 1 base, with 8 bases separating them. The CDR3 runs 16 residues. CDR3 coding DNA: TGCGCCAGCAGCTTGGTGGGGGGGTCCTATAATTCACCCCTCCACTTT. It translates to CASSLVGGSYNSPLHF. Complete variable domain (other parts from reference TRBV5-1 and TRBJ1-6): KAGVTQTPRYLIKTRGQQVTLSCSPISGHRSVSWYQQTPGQGLQFLFEYFSETQRNKGNFPGRFSGRQFSNSRSEMNVSTLELGDSALYLCASSLVGGSYNSPLHFGNGTRLTVT.

The CDR3 DNA follows: TGTGCCAGCAGCTTACTCCGGGGGGGCGCACAGGGCAATCAGCCCCAGCATTTT. Its protein product is CASSLLRGGAQGNQPQHF. The chain recombines TRBV11-2 with TRBJ1-5; the D gene is possibly TRBD1 (6 bases). From germline, CDR1 is SGHAT and CDR2 FQNNGV. The CDR3 loop spans 18 amino acids. Trimming left V 2 bases short and J 2 bases short, with 19 bases between.

V gene TRBV5-1 combines with J gene TRBJ1-1; D perhaps matches TRBD1 (6 bases). CDR1 and CDR2 from the germline V gene are SGHRS and YFSETQ. Trimming took off 2 bases at V and 0 bases at J, with 8 bases between the two ends. The CDR3 is made up of 14 amino acids. This chain's CDR3 is CASSFTGMNTEAFF. CDR3 coding DNA: TGCGCCAGCAGCTTCACAGGGATGAACACTGAAGCTTTCTTT.

This chain links TRBV18 with TRBJ2-3; TRBD2 matches 16 bases. The CDR3 length is 18 residues. V was clipped by 3 bases and J by 2 bases; unmatched bases: 5. CDR1 KGHSH and CDR2 LQKENI come from the germline V gene. The CDR3 spells CASSPGTSGGAFTDTQYF. In nucleotides, the CDR3 is TGTGCCAGCTCACCCGGGACTAGCGGGGGGGCCTTCACAGATACGCAGTATTTT. Full variable domain (outside the CDR3, taken from reference TRBV18 and TRBJ2-3): NAGVMQNPRHLVRRRGQEARLRCSPMKGHSHVYWYRQLPEEGLKFMVYLQKENIIDESGMPKERFSAEFPKEGPSILRIQQVVRGDSAAYFCASSPGTSGGAFTDTQYFGPGTRLTVL.

V is TRBV29-1 and J is TRBJ2-1; 7 bases align to TRBD1. This CDR3 has 15 residues. In germline, CDR1 is SQVTM, CDR2 ANQGSEA. CDR3 coding DNA: TGCACCATTGAGGGCCGGGACACAGGGGAAGTTTGGCAGTTCTTC. Translated: CTIEGRDTGEVWQFF.

The CDR3 sequence: CASNYRDEQYF. As DNA, the CDR3 is TGTGCCAGCAACTACAGGGATGAGCAGTACTTC. The chain combines TRBV5-5 with TRBJ2-7; D might be TRBD1 (6 bases). Per germline, CDR1 SGHKS and CDR2 YYEKEE (reference sequence). The CDR3 loop spans 11 amino acids. V lost 6 bases, J lost 7 bases, and 11 bases lay in between.

V is TRBV30 and J is TRBJ1-6, with D unclear. The V end was cut by 3 bases, the J end by 7 bases, with 13 bases between. CDR1 is GTSNPN, CDR2 SVGIG, per germline (reference sequence). The CDR3 is made up of 14 amino acids. This CDR3 reads CAWSEGTGNSPLHF. Here the CDR3 DNA reads TGTGCCTGGAGCGAGGGAACTGGGAATTCACCCCTCCACTTT. The whole variable domain, remainder taken from reference TRBV30 and TRBJ1-6, is SQTIHQWPATLVQPVGSPLSLECTVEGTSNPNLYWYRQAAGRGLQLLFYSVGIGQISSEVPQNLSASRPQDRQFILSSKKLLLSDSGFYLCAWSEGTGNSPLHFGNGTRLTVT.

The chain employs TRBV3-1 (or the pseudogene TRBV3-2) and TRBJ2-1; 12 bases fit TRBD2. Germline V gene sequence: CDR1 LGHDT, CDR2 YNNKEL (reference sequence). The CDR3 is 16 residues long. J gave up 3 bases and V 6 bases, and 6 bases lay outside the gene matches. The CDR3 here is CASSQTSGGYYNEQFF. CDR3 bases: TGTGCCAGCAGTCAGACTAGCGGGGGCTACTACAATGAGCAGTTCTTC.

The chain couples TRBV18 to TRBJ2-7, with a possible D match to TRBD1 (6 bases). CDR1 KGHSH and CDR2 LQKENI come from the germline V gene. There are 13 residues in the CDR3. V was cut by 1 base and J by 5 bases, with 9 bases left in between. The CDR3 region has the DNA TGTGCCAGCTCACCACGGACAGAAAACGAGCAGTACTTC. It encodes CASSPRTENEQYF. The whole variable domain, remainder taken from reference TRBV18 and TRBJ2-7, is NAGVMQNPRHLVRRRGQEARLRCSPMKGHSHVYWYRQLPEEGLKFMVYLQKENIIDESGMPKERFSAEFPKEGPSILRIQQVVRGDSAAYFCASSPRTENEQYFGPGTRLTVT.

The chain employs TRBV19 and TRBJ2-2; 10 nucleotides align to TRBD2. With 3 bases clipped from V and 0 bases from J, the junction kept 1 base outside the gene matches. Germline V gives CDR1 LNHDA, CDR2 SQIVND (reference sequence). The CDR3 sequence is 16 residues long. As DNA, the CDR3 is TGTGCCAGTAGTATCCTAGCGGGGGCGAACACCGGGGAGCTGTTTTTT. It encodes CASSILAGANTGELFF.

This clone was observed a few times. This rearrangement joins TRBV6-1 to TRBJ2-7, with 12 bases lining up with TRBD1. This CDR3 is built from 15 residues. Per the germline V gene, CDR1 is MNHNS and CDR2 is SASEGT. V dropped 2 bases and J dropped 7; count of bases not matched to a gene: 6. The CDR3, as DNA: TGTGCCAGCAGTGAAAGGGGACAGGGGGCTGTAGAGCAGTACGTC. Translation: CASSERGQGAVEQYV.